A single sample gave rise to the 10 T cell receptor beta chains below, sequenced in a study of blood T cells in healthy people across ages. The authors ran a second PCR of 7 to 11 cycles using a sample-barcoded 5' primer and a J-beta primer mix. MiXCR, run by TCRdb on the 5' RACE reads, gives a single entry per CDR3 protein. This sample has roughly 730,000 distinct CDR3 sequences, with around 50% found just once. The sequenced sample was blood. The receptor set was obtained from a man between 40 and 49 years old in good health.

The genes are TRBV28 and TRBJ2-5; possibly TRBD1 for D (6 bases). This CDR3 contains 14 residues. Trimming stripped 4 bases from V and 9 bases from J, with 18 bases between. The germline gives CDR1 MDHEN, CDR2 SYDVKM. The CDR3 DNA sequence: TGTGCCAGCAGTTCCGCTTCCTTTGACAGGCCCCAGTACTTC. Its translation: CASSSASFDRPQYF.

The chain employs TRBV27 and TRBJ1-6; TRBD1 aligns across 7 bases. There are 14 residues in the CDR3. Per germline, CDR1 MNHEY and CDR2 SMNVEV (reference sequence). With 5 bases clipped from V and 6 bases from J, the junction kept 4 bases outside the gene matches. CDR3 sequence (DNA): TGTGCCAGCAGTGCGGGACAGTCTAATTCACCCCTCCACTTT. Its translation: CASSAGQSNSPLHF.

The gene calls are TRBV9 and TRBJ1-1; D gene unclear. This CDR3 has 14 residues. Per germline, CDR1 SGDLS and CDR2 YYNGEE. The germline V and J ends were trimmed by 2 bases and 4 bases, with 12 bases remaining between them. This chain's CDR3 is CASSVRDSGTEAFF. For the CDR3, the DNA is TGTGCCAGCAGCGTCAGAGACTCCGGCACTGAAGCTTTCTTT.

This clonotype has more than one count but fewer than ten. Written as DNA, the CDR3 is TGCAGTGCAAAGACACCGGGACAGGGGTACAATGAGCAGTTCTTC. It codes for CSAKTPGQGYNEQFF. The chain employs TRBV20-1 and TRBJ2-1; 10 bases are shared with TRBD1. The V gene end was trimmed by 6 bases and the J gene end by 4 bases; junction bases not matched to a gene: 9. The CDR3 covers 15 residues. Germline CDR1 reads DFQATT; CDR2 reads SNEGSKA (reference sequence).

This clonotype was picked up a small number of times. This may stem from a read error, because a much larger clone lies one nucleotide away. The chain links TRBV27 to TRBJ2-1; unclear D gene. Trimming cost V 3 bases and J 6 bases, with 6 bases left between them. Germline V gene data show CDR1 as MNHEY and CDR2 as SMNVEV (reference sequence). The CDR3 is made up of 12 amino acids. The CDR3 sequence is CASSFVGNEQFF. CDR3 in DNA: TGTGCCAGCAGTTTTGTGGGCAATGAGCAGTTCTTC.

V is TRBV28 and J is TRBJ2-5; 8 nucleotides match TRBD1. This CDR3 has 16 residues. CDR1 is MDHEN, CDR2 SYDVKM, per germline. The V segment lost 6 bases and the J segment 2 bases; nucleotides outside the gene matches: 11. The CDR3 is CASRPSGGPAQETQYF. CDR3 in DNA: TGTGCCAGCAGGCCCTCAGGGGGCCCCGCGCAAGAGACCCAGTACTTC.

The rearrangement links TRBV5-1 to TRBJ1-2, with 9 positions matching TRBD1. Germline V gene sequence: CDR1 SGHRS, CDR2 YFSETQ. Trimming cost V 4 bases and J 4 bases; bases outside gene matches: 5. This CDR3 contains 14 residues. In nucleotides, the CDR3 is TGCGCCAGCAGCCGGACAGGGGCGTCCTATGGCTACACCTTC. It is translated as CASSRTGASYGYTF.

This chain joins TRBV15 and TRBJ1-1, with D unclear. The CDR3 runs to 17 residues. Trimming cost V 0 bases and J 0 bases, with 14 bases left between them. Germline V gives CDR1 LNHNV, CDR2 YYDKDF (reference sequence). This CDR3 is CATSRDQSARVNTEAFF. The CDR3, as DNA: TGTGCCACCAGCAGAGATCAATCGGCTAGGGTGAACACTGAAGCTTTCTTT.

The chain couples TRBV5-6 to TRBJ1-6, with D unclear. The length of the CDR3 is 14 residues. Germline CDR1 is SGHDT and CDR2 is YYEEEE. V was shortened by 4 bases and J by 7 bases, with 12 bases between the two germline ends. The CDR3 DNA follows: TGTGCCAGCAGCCCCTTCTTGGAGAATTCACCCCTCCACTTT. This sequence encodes CASSPFLENSPLHF. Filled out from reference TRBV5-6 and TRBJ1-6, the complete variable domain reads DAGVTQSPTHLIKTRGQQVTLRCSPKSGHDTVSWYQQALGQGPQFIFQYYEEEERQRGNFPDRFSGHQFPNYSSELNVNALLLGDSALYLCASSPFLENSPLHFGNGTRLTVT.

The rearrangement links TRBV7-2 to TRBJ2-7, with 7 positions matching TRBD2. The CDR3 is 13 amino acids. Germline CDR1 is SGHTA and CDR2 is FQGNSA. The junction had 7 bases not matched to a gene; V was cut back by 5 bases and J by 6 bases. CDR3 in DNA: TGTGCCAGCAGCGGGAGGGGAGGGCTCGAGCAGTACTTC. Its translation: CASSGRGGLEQYF. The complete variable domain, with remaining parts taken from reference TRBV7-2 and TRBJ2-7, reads GAGVSQSPSNKVTEKGKDVELRCDPISGHTALYWYRQSLGQGLEFLIYFQGNSAPDKSGLPSDRFSAERTGGSVSTLTIQRTQQEDSAVYLCASSGRGGLEQYFGPGTRLTVT.